This T cell receptor beta chain was identified in a study of identical twins. TCRdb reanalysed the 5' RACE reads using MiXCR and keeps one entry per CDR3 protein. The sample contains 400,000 or so distinct CDR3 sequences, approximately 9.1% of which appear only once. This clonotype was seen a few times. This CDR3 is built from 16 residues. In germline, CDR1 is SGHTA, CDR2 FQGTGA. J gave up 3 bases and V 5 bases, and 10 bases lay outside the gene matches. The sample comprised naive T cells sorted from blood. This TCR derives from a woman aged 45-65 years in good health. V is TRBV7-3 and J is TRBJ2-1; the match to TRBD2 covers 7 bases. The CDR3 sequence is CASSMTSSGLYNEQFF. The CDR3 DNA reads as TGTGCCAGCAGCATGACTAGCTCGGGACTCTACAATGAGCAGTTCTTC.